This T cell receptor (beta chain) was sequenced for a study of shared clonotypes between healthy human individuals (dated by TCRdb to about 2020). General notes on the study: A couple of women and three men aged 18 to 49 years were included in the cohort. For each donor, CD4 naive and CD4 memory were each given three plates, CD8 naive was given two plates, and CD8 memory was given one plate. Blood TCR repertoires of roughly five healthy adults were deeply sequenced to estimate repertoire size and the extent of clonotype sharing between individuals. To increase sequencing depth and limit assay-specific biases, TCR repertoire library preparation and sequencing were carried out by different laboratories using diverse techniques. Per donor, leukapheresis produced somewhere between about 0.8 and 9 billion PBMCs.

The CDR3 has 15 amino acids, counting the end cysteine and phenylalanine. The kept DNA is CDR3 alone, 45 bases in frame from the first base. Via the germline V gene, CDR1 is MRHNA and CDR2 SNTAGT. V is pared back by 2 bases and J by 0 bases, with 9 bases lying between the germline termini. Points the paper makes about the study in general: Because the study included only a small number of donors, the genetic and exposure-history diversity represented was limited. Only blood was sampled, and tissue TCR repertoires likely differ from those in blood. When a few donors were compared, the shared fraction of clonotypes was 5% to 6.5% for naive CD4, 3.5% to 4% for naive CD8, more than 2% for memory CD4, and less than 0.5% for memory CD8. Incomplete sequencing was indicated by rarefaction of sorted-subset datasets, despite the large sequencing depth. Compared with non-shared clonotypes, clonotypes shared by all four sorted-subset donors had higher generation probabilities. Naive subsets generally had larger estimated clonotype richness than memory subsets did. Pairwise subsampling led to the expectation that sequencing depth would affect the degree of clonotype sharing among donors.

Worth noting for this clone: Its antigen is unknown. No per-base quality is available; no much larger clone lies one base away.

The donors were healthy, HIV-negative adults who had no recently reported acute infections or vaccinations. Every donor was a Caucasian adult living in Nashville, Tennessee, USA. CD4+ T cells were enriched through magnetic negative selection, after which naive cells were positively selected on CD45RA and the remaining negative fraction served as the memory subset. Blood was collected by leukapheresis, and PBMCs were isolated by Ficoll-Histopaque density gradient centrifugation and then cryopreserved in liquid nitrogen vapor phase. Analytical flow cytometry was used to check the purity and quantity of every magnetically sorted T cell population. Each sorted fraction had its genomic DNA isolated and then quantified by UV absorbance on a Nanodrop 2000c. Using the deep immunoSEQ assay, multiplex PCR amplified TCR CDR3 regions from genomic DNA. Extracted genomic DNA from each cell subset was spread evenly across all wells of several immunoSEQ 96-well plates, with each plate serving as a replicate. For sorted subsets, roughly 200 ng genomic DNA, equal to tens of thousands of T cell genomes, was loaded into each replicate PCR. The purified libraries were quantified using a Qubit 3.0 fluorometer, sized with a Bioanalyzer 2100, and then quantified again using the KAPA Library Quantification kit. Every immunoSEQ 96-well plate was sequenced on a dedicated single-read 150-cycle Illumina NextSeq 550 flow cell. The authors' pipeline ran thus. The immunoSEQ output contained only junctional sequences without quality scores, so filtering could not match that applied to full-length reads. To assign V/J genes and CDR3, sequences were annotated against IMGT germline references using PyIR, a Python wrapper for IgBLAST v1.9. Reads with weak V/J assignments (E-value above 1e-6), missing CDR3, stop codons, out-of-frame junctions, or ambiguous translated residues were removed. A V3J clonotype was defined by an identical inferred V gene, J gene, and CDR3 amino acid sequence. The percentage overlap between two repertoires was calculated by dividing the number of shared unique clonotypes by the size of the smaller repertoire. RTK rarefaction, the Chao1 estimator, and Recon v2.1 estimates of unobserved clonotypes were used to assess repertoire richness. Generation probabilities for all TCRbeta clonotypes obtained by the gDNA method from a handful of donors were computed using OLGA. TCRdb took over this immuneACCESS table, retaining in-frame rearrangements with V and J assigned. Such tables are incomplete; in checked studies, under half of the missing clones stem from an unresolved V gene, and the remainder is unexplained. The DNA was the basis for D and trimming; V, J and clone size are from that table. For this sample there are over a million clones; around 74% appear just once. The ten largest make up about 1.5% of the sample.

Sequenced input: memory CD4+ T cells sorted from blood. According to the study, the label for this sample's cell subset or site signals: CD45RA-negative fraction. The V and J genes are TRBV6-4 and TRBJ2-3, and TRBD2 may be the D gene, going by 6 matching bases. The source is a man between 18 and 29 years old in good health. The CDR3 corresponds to CASSDAGFSTDTQYF. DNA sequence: TGTGCCAGCAGTGACGCGGGGTTTAGCACAGATACGCAGTATTTT.